Listed here are 13 T cell receptor beta chains from one sample, sequenced in a study of cytomegalovirus exposure and HLA in healthy donors. Researchers ran the PCR with 60 Vbeta and 13 Jbeta primers. Repertoires were generated with immunoSEQ multiplex PCR, while TCRdb's copy carries only in-frame clones and drops some. The data contain about 150,000 clones, approximately 84% of them seen just once; the ten biggest clones take up roughly 2.3%. Source material: PBMCs. These receptors originate from a woman under 30 in good health and CMV-seronegative.

A few counts support this clone. The rearrangement uses TRBV6-5 and TRBJ2-5, with a tentative D call TRBD2 (5 bases). The end of the DNA aligns better with TRBJ2-7, so the J call may be wrong. Germline lookup yields CDR1 MNHEY and CDR2 SVGAGI. The CDR3 sequence is 14 residues long. The CDR3 DNA reads as TGTGCCAGCAGTACGAGGGCCTCCTCCTACGAGCAGTACTTC. Protein product: CASSTRASSYEQYF.

This sequence joins TRBV6-6 and TRBJ1-2; D might be TRBD1 (6 bases). Germline V gene sequence: CDR1 MNHNY, CDR2 SVGAGI (reference sequence). V shed 5 bases and J shed 2 bases, with 15 bases lying between them. The CDR3 has 15 residues. The CDR3 DNA is TGTGCCAGCAGTCCGTCGGACAGTCAGAACTATGGCTACACCTTC. Encoded protein: CASSPSDSQNYGYTF.

V is TRBV13 and J is TRBJ2-3; D perhaps matches TRBD1 (5 bases). The CDR3 loop spans 13 amino acids. Deletions cut 5 bases from V and 5 bases from J, with 11 bases between. CDR1 and CDR2 from the germline V gene are PRHDT and FYEKMQ (reference sequence). CDR3 DNA sequence: TGTGCCAGCAGCCCCGACAGTGGAGATACGCAGTATTTT. This gives the protein CASSPDSGDTQYF.

V and J are TRBV5-1 and TRBJ2-1; 7 bases are a match to TRBD2. V dropped 1 base and J dropped 0; count of bases not matched to a gene: 7. The germline gives CDR1 SGHRS, CDR2 YFSETQ. The CDR3 is 17 residues long. This chain's CDR3 is CASSLWASGSSYNEQFF. CDR3 DNA: TGCGCCAGCAGCTTGTGGGCTAGCGGAAGCTCCTACAATGAGCAGTTCTTC.

This clone was observed a single time. J is TRBJ2-2 and V is TRBV6-1, with TRBD1 matching 8 bases. The CDR3 totals 15 residues. Germline loops: CDR1 MNHNS, CDR2 SASEGT. The trim removed 4 bases at V and 5 bases at J, leaving 6 bases unmatched. CDR3 sequence reads: CASSADRAQTGELFF. The CDR3 bases are TGTGCCAGCAGTGCGGACAGGGCCCAAACCGGGGAGCTGTTTTTT.

The chain uses TRBV30 and TRBJ2-3; 7 bases align to TRBD2. The CDR3 has 15 amino acids. V was pared by 6 bases and J by 2 bases, with 11 bases of the junction left unmatched. Germline V gene sequence: CDR1 GTSNPN, CDR2 SVGIG (reference sequence). CDR3 amino acids: CACDRASGYTDTQYF. The CDR3 coding sequence is TGTGCCTGTGACCGGGCTAGCGGTTACACAGATACGCAGTATTTT.

The V and J genes are TRBV10-3 and TRBJ2-7; tentative D call: TRBD2 (7 bases). This CDR3 is 14 amino acids long. Germline V lookup: CDR1 ENHRY, CDR2 SYGVKD. The ends were cut back, 3 bases at V and 4 bases at J, with 13 bases in the middle. The CDR3 here is CAISDGGRGYEQYF. For the CDR3, the DNA is TGTGCCATCAGTGACGGGGGGCGCGGATACGAGCAGTACTTC.

This rearrangement joins TRBV28 to TRBJ2-7; D gene ambiguous. The CDR3 sequence is 11 residues long. CDR1 and CDR2 from the germline V gene are MDHEN and SYDVKM. The V gene lost 5 bases and the J gene lost 12 bases, with 14 bases spanning the gap. The CDR3: CASSALGRRYF. In DNA, the CDR3 is TGTGCCAGCAGTGCACTCGGTAGGAGGTACTTC.

The rearrangement uses TRBV11-2 and TRBJ2-7; no reliable D call. V was pared by 0 bases and J by 7 bases, with 16 bases between. This CDR3 has 15 amino acids. Germline lookup yields CDR1 SGHAT and CDR2 FQNNGV. The CDR3 DNA follows: TGTGCCAGCAGCTTAGATTTGACTCCCCCTGGGGAGCAGTACTTC. It encodes CASSLDLTPPGEQYF.

This rearrangement joins TRBV4-2 to TRBJ1-1; 9 positions agree with TRBD1. The CDR3 is 15 residues long. Per the germline V gene, CDR1 is LGHNA and CDR2 is YNFKEQ. The trim removed 1 base at V and 4 bases at J, leaving 4 bases unmatched. Written as DNA, the CDR3 is TGTGCCAGCAGCCAAGTTGGGACAGGGACCACTGAAGCTTTCTTT. Translation: CASSQVGTGTTEAFF.

The chain recombines TRBV2 with TRBJ2-5; the D gene is possibly TRBD1 (6 bases). Trimming pared 7 bases from V and 7 bases from J, leaving 16 bases between. The CDR3 length is 13 residues. Looked up from germline, CDR1 is SNHLY and CDR2 is FYNNEI. The CDR3 region is CASKGDLSRTQYF. DNA of the CDR3: TGTGCCAGCAAGGGGGACCTGTCTCGGACCCAGTACTTC.

The chain carries TRBV6-5 and TRBJ1-1; possible D gene TRBD1, 5 bases. This CDR3 is 13 amino acids long. V lost 6 bases to trimming and J lost 1 base, with 9 bases between them. Germline V gene sequence: CDR1 MNHEY, CDR2 SVGAGI. CDR3 protein: CASRLGGNTEAFF. The DNA for the CDR3 is TGTGCCAGCAGGTTGGGGGGGAACACTGAAGCTTTCTTT.

About this clone: The CDR3 ends on some other residue instead of the conserved phenylalanine or tryptophan, so this is likely a read error. The chain employs TRBV7-2 and TRBJ2-7; 7 bases map to TRBD1. V lost 3 bases to trimming and J lost 7 bases; unmatched junction nucleotides: 9. Looked up from germline, CDR1 is SGHTA and CDR2 is FQGNSA. This CDR3 is 14 amino acids long. The CDR3 sequence is CASSFRTGALEQYL. The CDR3 DNA sequence: TGTGCCAGCAGCTTCCGGACAGGAGCGCTGGAGCAGTACCTC.